The next 20 T cell receptor beta chains were all read from a single sample in a study of T cell responses to AZD1222 COVID-19 vaccine. Libraries were prepared by immunoSEQ multiplex PCR; TCRdb keeps only in-frame clonotypes and omits some of them. This table holds approximately 170,000 clones, 87% found once. The sequencing here drew on peripheral blood, taken 28 days after the second AZD1222 dose. These TCRs come from an adult who received the AZD1222 COVID-19 vaccine.

The CDR3 loop is CASSAGQAGGYEQYF. The CDR3 DNA sequence: TGTGCCAGCAGCGCGGGACAGGCAGGAGGCTACGAGCAGTACTTC. This chain connects TRBV9 to TRBJ2-7, with 8 bases fitting TRBD1. Trimming cost V 3 bases and J 3 bases; bases outside gene matches: 8. This CDR3 contains 15 residues. Per the germline V gene, CDR1 is SGDLS and CDR2 is YYNGEE.

This clone has only one observation. The chain links TRBV19 to TRBJ1-4; the D gene is possibly TRBD1 (5 bases). V shed 3 bases and J shed 4 bases, with 12 bases lying between them. Germline V gene data show CDR1 as LNHDA and CDR2 as SQIVND (reference sequence). There are 15 residues in the CDR3. CDR3 protein: CASSMRGRINEKLFF. DNA of the CDR3: TGTGCCAGTAGTATGAGGGGACGGATTAATGAAAAACTGTTTTTT.

The gene calls are TRBV24-1 and TRBJ1-5; D uncertain. This CDR3 comprises 16 residues. Trimming stripped 9 bases from V and 3 bases from J, with 20 bases between. The germline V gene has CDR1 KGHDR and CDR2 SFDVKD. CDR3 amino acids: CATLFYSGYNNQPQHF. The CDR3 region has the DNA TGTGCCACCTTATTTTATTCGGGGTATAACAATCAGCCCCAGCATTTT.

The rearrangement uses TRBV5-1 and TRBJ2-5; D not resolved. Germline CDR1 SGHRS, CDR2 YFSETQ. The CDR3 length is 13 residues. V was pared by 5 bases and J by 2 bases, with 10 bases between. The CDR3 DNA is TGCGCCAGCAGGTCCGGACCACAAGAGACCCAGTACTTC. As protein: CASRSGPQETQYF.

V gene TRBV18 combines with J gene TRBJ1-1, with TRBD1 identical over 9 bases. Germline-derived CDR1 and CDR2 are KGHSH and LQKENI. The junction had 5 bases not matched to a gene; V was cut back by 5 bases and J by 4 bases. The CDR3 contains 14 residues. The CDR3 nucleotides are TGTGCCAGCTCAGCACAGGGGGCATCCACTGAAGCTTTCTTT. It encodes CASSAQGASTEAFF.

This rearrangement joins TRBV6-1 to TRBJ2-7; possible D gene TRBD1, 6 bases. The CDR3 sequence is 15 residues long. V lost 3 bases and J lost 0, with 12 bases in between. Germline V gene sequence: CDR1 MNHNS, CDR2 SASEGT. The CDR3 DNA is TGTGCCAGCAGTGATACAGGGCCCATCTCCTACGAGCAGTACTTC. Protein sequence: CASSDTGPISYEQYF.

The chain employs TRBV29-1 and TRBJ2-1; D remains unclear. CDR3 size: 13 residues. V lost 1 base to trimming and J lost 3 bases, with 7 bases between them. Per the germline V gene, CDR1 is SQVTM and CDR2 is ANQGSEA. CDR3: CSVEGGDYNEQFF. The CDR3 DNA follows: TGCAGCGTTGAAGGTGGAGACTACAATGAGCAGTTCTTC.

The J gene is TRBJ2-4, the V gene TRBV10-3, with D possibly being TRBD2 (5 bases). The V gene's germline CDR1 is ENHRY and CDR2 SYGVKD. The CDR3 consists of 18 residues. V lost 6 bases and J 1 base, leaving 22 bases between the germline ends. The CDR3: CAISRRPSNLMAKNIQYF. The DNA of the CDR3 is TGTGCCATCAGCAGGAGGCCCTCGAATCTCATGGCCAAAAACATTCAGTACTTC.

V usage is TRBV15 and J usage is TRBJ2-5, with D unresolved. The CDR3 loop spans 15 amino acids. The V gene lost 3 bases and the J gene lost 3 bases, with 14 bases spanning the gap. Germline values: CDR1 LNHNV, CDR2 YYDKDF (reference sequence). The CDR3 DNA sequence: TGTGCCACCAGCAGGCCCGGGCCGAAGAAAGAGACCCAGTACTTC. Amino acids: CATSRPGPKKETQYF. Combining the CDR3 with reference TRBV15 and TRBJ2-5 gives the whole variable domain DAMVIQNPRYQVTQFGKPVTLSCSQTLNHNVMYWYQQKSSQAPKLLFHYYDKDFNNEADTPDNFQSRRPNTSFCFLDIRSPGLGDTAMYLCATSRPGPKKETQYFGPGTRLLVL.

This chain connects TRBV29-1 to TRBJ1-1; no definite D call. The ends were cut back, 5 bases at V and 7 bases at J, with 17 bases in the middle. Germline assignment: CDR1 SQVTM and CDR2 ANQGSEA. The CDR3 runs to 13 residues. In DNA form, the CDR3 reads TGCAGCGTTCGGACGGGCGGTGGAGGTGAAGCTTTCTTT. Translating it yields CSVRTGGGGEAFF.

J is TRBJ1-3 and V is TRBV4-3; D remains unclear. Germline assignment: CDR1 LGHNA and CDR2 YSLEER. This CDR3 is 14 amino acids long. The V gene lost 1 base and the J gene lost 0 bases, with 4 bases spanning the gap. The CDR3 here is CASSQGSSGNTIYF. The CDR3 DNA reads as TGCGCCAGCAGCCAAGGGAGCTCTGGAAACACCATATATTTT.

The chain links TRBV5-1 to TRBJ2-1, with TRBD2 identical over 8 bases. V lost 3 bases to trimming and J lost 6 bases; unmatched junction nucleotides: 5. This CDR3 is built from 14 residues. Germline V lookup: CDR1 SGHRS, CDR2 YFSETQ. CDR3 sequence (DNA): TGCGCCAGCAGCTGGACCGGGACTAGCAATGAGCAGTTCTTC. This sequence encodes CASSWTGTSNEQFF. Looking up the rest from reference TRBV5-1 and TRBJ2-1 gives the full variable domain: KAGVTQTPRYLIKTRGQQVTLSCSPISGHRSVSWYQQTPGQGLQFLFEYFSETQRNKGNFPGRFSGRQFSNSRSEMNVSTLELGDSALYLCASSWTGTSNEQFFGPGTRLTVL.

The chain combines TRBV25-1 with TRBJ1-4; tentative D call: TRBD1 (6 bases). Trimming took off 0 bases at V and 6 bases at J, with 11 bases between the two ends. Germline V gene lookup returns CDR1 MGHDK and CDR2 SYGVNS. This CDR3 has 15 residues. The CDR3, as DNA: TGTGCCAGCAGTGAATATGGTGGGGGGCATGAAAAACTGTTTTTT. Protein product: CASSEYGGGHEKLFF.

The chain employs TRBV11-3 and TRBJ1-6; D gene uncertain. The length of the CDR3 is 13 residues. The V end lost 5 bases, the J end lost 5 bases, and 7 bases lay between the germline ends. Germline V gene data show CDR1 as SGHNT and CDR2 as YENEEA. The CDR3 bases are TGTGCCAGCAGCCGGACCAATAATTCACCCCTCCACTTT. Its protein is CASSRTNNSPLHF.

The chain uses TRBV2 and TRBJ1-4, with a possible D match to TRBD1 (5 bases). This CDR3 comprises 15 residues. The germline V gene encodes CDR1 SNHLY and CDR2 FYNNEI. V was clipped by 6 bases and J by 4 bases, with 15 bases between them. CDR3 in amino acids: CASRDYGTDNEKLFF. The DNA for the CDR3 is TGTGCCAGCAGGGACTACGGGACGGATAATGAAAAACTGTTTTTT.

The gene calls are TRBV18 and TRBJ1-2; D might be TRBD1 (6 bases). The CDR3 runs 15 residues. V was shortened by 3 bases and J by 7 bases, with 18 bases between the two germline ends. Germline CDR1 and CDR2: KGHSH and LQKENI. CDR3 sequence reads: CASSPTGPPAGGYTF. The CDR3 coding sequence is TGTGCCAGCTCACCGACAGGCCCTCCGGCGGGTGGCTACACCTTC.

CDR3 region: CASSLVVLSHNSPLHF. In DNA, the CDR3 is TGTGCCAGCAGCTTAGTGGTCCTCTCGCATAATTCACCCCTCCACTTT. The chain is built from TRBV11-2 and TRBJ1-6; D is unresolved. Germline V lookup: CDR1 SGHAT, CDR2 FQNNGV. V was shortened by 1 base and J by 5 bases, with 12 bases between the two germline ends. The CDR3 runs 16 residues.

The chain carries TRBV11-2 and TRBJ2-7, with D maybe TRBD1 (6 bases). The CDR3 is 15 residues long. Trimming took 5 bases from V and 6 from J, leaving 20 bases between them. Germline CDR1 reads SGHAT; CDR2 reads FQNNGV. CDR3 sequence reads: CASSEDSHNRGEQYF. CDR3 bases: TGTGCCAGCAGCGAGGACAGTCATAACCGGGGCGAGCAGTACTTC.

This chain links TRBV15 with TRBJ2-5; 7 bases are a match to TRBD1. This CDR3 has 14 residues. V dropped 9 bases and J dropped 5; count of bases not matched to a gene: 12. Germline V gene lookup returns CDR1 LNHNV and CDR2 YYDKDF (reference sequence). The CDR3 DNA sequence: TGTGCCACGAGGGGGCCCAACCTGAGGGAGACCCAGTACTTC. The encoded protein is CATRGPNLRETQYF.

This clone was found a few times. This chain joins TRBV7-2 and TRBJ2-3; 11 positions match TRBD1. Germline loops: CDR1 SGHTA, CDR2 FQGNSA. The CDR3 is 15 amino acids. J lost 6 bases, V lost 3 bases, and 5 bases had no gene match. CDR3 sequence: CASSFRTGGRDTQYF. In DNA, the CDR3 is TGTGCCAGCAGCTTTAGGACAGGGGGCCGGGATACGCAGTATTTT.